This T cell receptor (beta chain) was captured in a study of blood T cell repertoires in COVID-19. V was trimmed by 5 bases and J by 1 base, leaving 4 bases between them. CDR1 is SGHNT and CDR2 is YENEEA in the germline V gene. The CDR3 is 12 amino acids. Original processing notes: Quantification of nucleated cells was approximated via reference gene primer amplification. Using immunoSEQ multiplex PCR, the repertoire was profiled, and TCRdb retains in-frame clones only, with some absent. V and J calls and clone size are those listed in that table; D and trimming were worked out from the DNA. The sample shows around 160,000 clones, roughly 84% of them seen only once.

This chain links TRBV11-3 with TRBJ2-3; unclear D gene. The source material was peripheral blood. The sequence came from a human donor in a cohort sampled during active COVID-19. CDR3 in DNA: TGTGCCAGCAGCCTCCGCACAGATACGCAGTATTTT. It encodes CASSLRTDTQYF.